The T cell receptor (beta chain) described here comes from a study of T-cell memory formation after mild COVID-19. Study-wide findings and caveats: The CD4+ clones that contracted clustered mainly within CM and EM, and the CD8+ clones concentrated in EMRA.

In its sample, this clonotype was seen a few times. The antigen is not known. Libraries for TCRalpha and TCRbeta carried sample barcodes and unique molecular identifiers via 5'RACE. MiXCR, run by TCRdb on the 5' RACE reads, gives a single entry per CDR3 protein. The table shows about 180,000 distinct CDR3 sequences, with about 18% occurring only once. The receptor's source is a man between 18 and 35 years old who had mild COVID-19 (a few samples of this study predate the infection). Cell type and time point are not known. The specimen sequenced was PBMCs or a T cell subset sorted from them (not recorded which).

The CDR3 DNA sequence: TGTGCCAGCAGCTTTCCCCAGGCCGGCACAGATACGCAGTATTTT. It translates to CASSFPQAGTDTQYF. The chain links TRBV7-8 to TRBJ2-3; D is unclear. Trimming removed 3 bases from V and 1 base from J, with 11 bases in between. The CDR3 has 15 amino acids. Germline V gives CDR1 SGHVS, CDR2 FQNEAQ. Supplemented by reference TRBV7-8 and TRBJ2-3, the full variable domain reads GAGVSQSPRYKVAKRGQDVALRCDPISGHVSLFWYQQALGQGPEFLTYFQNEAQLDKSGLPSDRFFAERPEGSVSTLKIQRTQQEDSAVYLCASSFPQAGTDTQYFGPGTRLTVL.